The 9 T cell receptor beta chains below all came from one sample that was sequenced in a study of cytomegalovirus exposure and HLA in healthy donors. It was with 60 Vbeta and 13 Jbeta primers that the PCR ran. Method: immunoSEQ multiplex PCR; TCRdb's copy keeps in-frame clones and lacks some. The sample lists approximately 190,000 clones, 78% occurring once. Sequencing used PBMCs. The receptors shown here come from a woman in her 30s in good health and CMV-seropositive.

The genes are TRBV4-1 and TRBJ2-1; D perhaps matches TRBD1 (6 bases). Germline V gene data show CDR1 as MGHRA and CDR2 as YSYEKL. The V and J ends lost 0 bases and 7 bases respectively, with 19 bases between them. This CDR3 has 17 amino acids. The CDR3 protein is CASSQEVQGWTVNEQFF. DNA for the CDR3: TGCGCCAGCAGCCAAGAGGTGCAGGGATGGACAGTGAATGAGCAGTTCTTC.

The V and J genes are TRBV11-2 and TRBJ2-1; the match to TRBD1 covers 7 bases. V lost 1 base to trimming and J lost 13 bases; unmatched junction nucleotides: 4. The CDR3 contains 12 residues. Germline-derived CDR1 and CDR2 are SGHAT and FQNNGV. The CDR3 nucleotides are TGTGCCAGCAGCTTAGGACAGGGTGGTCAGTTCTTC. This translates into CASSLGQGGQFF.

The CDR3 region is CASSQVTRVHNEQFF. Here the CDR3 DNA reads TGTGCCAGCAGCCAGGTAACTAGAGTCCACAATGAGCAGTTCTTC. The rearrangement joins TRBV4-2 to TRBJ2-1; tentatively, D is TRBD2 (5 bases). Germline V lookup: CDR1 LGHNA, CDR2 YNFKEQ. There are 15 residues in the CDR3. V was cut by 3 bases and J by 5 bases, with 14 bases left in between.

This sequence joins TRBV11-2 and TRBJ2-1; the D gene is possibly TRBD1 (8 bases). V lost 3 bases and J lost 5, with 20 bases in between. Germline V gene sequence: CDR1 SGHAT, CDR2 FQNNGV. There are 17 residues in the CDR3. The CDR3 nucleotides are TGTGCCAGCAGCTTTGCTTTGGGGGGGACAGGAGACAATGAGCAGTTCTTC. Amino acids: CASSFALGGTGDNEQFF.

The CDR3, as DNA: TGTGCCAGCAGTCCGACAGGGAGTGGCACCGGGGAGCTGTTTTTT. Amino acid sequence: CASSPTGSGTGELFF. The V call is TRBV2, the J call TRBJ2-2, with TRBD1 matching over 7 bases. This CDR3 region has 15 residues. J lost 4 bases, V lost 5 bases, and 7 bases had no gene match. Germline V gives CDR1 SNHLY, CDR2 FYNNEI.

The chain has TRBV7-2 and TRBJ2-5; 9 bases fit TRBD1. V was clipped by 6 bases and J by 4 bases; unmatched bases: 3. This CDR3 region has 13 residues. The germline V gene has CDR1 SGHTA and CDR2 FQGNSA. The CDR3 nucleotides read TGTGCCAGCAGGCAGACAGGGGGAGAGACCCAGTACTTC. Protein product: CASRQTGGETQYF.

This clone was seen a single time. V gene TRBV5-1 combines with J gene TRBJ2-7; D is perhaps TRBD2 (5 bases). The V end was cut by 0 bases, the J end by 6 bases, with 7 bases between. The CDR3 totals 12 residues. Per germline, CDR1 SGHRS and CDR2 YFSETQ. CDR3 sequence (DNA): TGCGCCAGCAGCTTGGCGGGGTCCGAGCAGTACTTC. Translating gives CASSLAGSEQYF.

This rearrangement joins TRBV28 to TRBJ2-1, with D perhaps matching TRBD2 (7 bases). The germline V gene has CDR1 MDHEN and CDR2 SYDVKM. Trimming removed 3 bases from V and 7 bases from J, with 13 bases in between. The CDR3 runs to 14 residues. The chain's CDR3 is CASSLRGPRNEQFF. As DNA, the CDR3 is TGTGCCAGCAGTTTGCGGGGGCCCAGGAATGAGCAGTTCTTC.

The chain couples TRBV11-2 to TRBJ1-1, with TRBD1 identical over 7 bases. Per the germline V gene, CDR1 is SGHAT and CDR2 is FQNNGV. V lost 5 bases, J lost 4 bases, and 4 bases stayed unmatched. This CDR3 contains 13 residues. The CDR3 coding sequence is TGTGCCAGCAGCACTACAGGGGTCACTGAAGCTTTCTTT. It yields the protein CASSTTGVTEAFF.